The present T cell receptor (beta chain) was sequenced within a study of blood T cell repertoires in COVID-19. Measured with immunoSEQ multiplex PCR; TCRdb has only the in-frame clones, and not every one. Found here are about 110,000 clones, around 64% of them singletons; the top ten hold about 0.84%. Germline V gene data show CDR1 as LNHDA and CDR2 as SQIVND (reference sequence). CDR3 size: 11 residues. V dropped 7 bases and J dropped 1 base, with 4 bases sitting between them. The chain recombines TRBV19 with TRBJ1-1, with D unresolved. Sequenced sample: peripheral blood. The clonotype originates from a human donor with acute or convalescent COVID-19. The donor label of this sample is uncertain. CDR3 sequence reads: CASKQNTEAFF. The CDR3 DNA reads as TGTGCCAGTAAGCAGAACACTGAAGCTTTCTTT.